Reported below is one T cell receptor beta chain. Antigen specificity is unknown. This entry comes from a study of T cells in localized non-small cell lung cancer. Notes on the study in general: Of the top 100 tumor clones, median around 60 were in adjacent lung, some 29 among its top 100. Uninvolved adjacent lung, not tumor, had the highest T cell clonality. Longer overall survival accompanied higher blood T cell density. Since sequencing was restricted to only one region of the tumor, intratumor heterogeneity remains a possibility.

V was pared by 3 bases and J by 0 bases, with 17 bases between. CDR3 length: 18 residues. Here immunoSEQ multiplex PCR was the method, and the copy in TCRdb shows in-frame clones only, minus some. The data show 12,000 or so clones, over 65% seen once. This TCR came from a male donor at least 60 years old with stage I lung adenocarcinoma. This chain joins TRBV23-1 and TRBJ2-2; possible D gene TRBD1, 6 bases. TRBV23-1 counts as an open reading frame of uncertain function. Sequences were derived from peripheral blood, sampled before any cancer treatment. The CDR3 here is CASSHPSTGKSNTGELFF. The CDR3 DNA sequence: TGCGCCAGCAGTCACCCGTCCACAGGGAAGTCGAACACCGGGGAGCTGTTTTTT.